Each of the 9 T cell receptor beta chains below was sequenced from the same sample in a study of response to subunit inactivated influenza vaccine. One entry per CDR3 protein, called by TCRdb with MiXCR from the RT-PCR reads. Of some 520,000 distinct CDR3 sequences listed, more than 15% are singletons. This specimen consisted of CD4+ T cells sorted from PBMCs, obtained about 23 months after vaccination. Receptor source: a man between 50 and 75 years old who received an inactivated influenza vaccine.

The J gene is TRBJ2-2, the V gene TRBV5-1; D ambiguous. CDR3 length: 13 residues. V dropped 2 bases and J dropped 7 bases, with 9 bases sitting between them. Germline assignment: CDR1 SGHRS and CDR2 YFSETQ. DNA of the CDR3: TGCGCCAGCAGCTTAGGACGTGGCGGGGAGCTGTTTTTT. Residues: CASSLGRGGELFF.

This chain links TRBV24-1 with TRBJ1-2; a possible D gene is TRBD1 (6 bases). V lost 3 bases, J lost 4 bases, and 11 bases lay in between. Germline V gives CDR1 KGHDR, CDR2 SFDVKD. The CDR3 has 14 amino acids. CDR3 nucleotide sequence: TGTGCCACCAGTGATCCAGGGGATTCCTATGGCTACACCTTC. It is translated as CATSDPGDSYGYTF.

This chain joins TRBV19 and TRBJ2-3; 8 bases match TRBD1. The CDR3 is made up of 13 amino acids. The germline gives CDR1 LNHDA, CDR2 SQIVND (reference sequence). The V and J ends lost 8 bases and 1 base, in that order; junction bases with no gene match: 2. The CDR3 region has the DNA TGTGCCAGTCGGGGACAGGGCACAGATACGCAGTATTTT. Translating it yields CASRGQGTDTQYF.

In its sample, this clonotype was seen many times. The chain couples TRBV27 to TRBJ2-1; TRBD1 might be the D (6 bases). Germline values: CDR1 MNHEY, CDR2 SMNVEV (reference sequence). This CDR3 has 13 amino acids. The V and J ends lost 10 bases and 3 bases respectively, with 13 bases between them. CDR3 sequence reads: CANNRDFYNEQFF. In nucleotides, the CDR3 is TGTGCCAACAACAGGGATTTCTACAATGAGCAGTTCTTC.

The CDR3 reads CASSDGEQFF. The DNA of the CDR3 is TGTGCCAGCAGCGACGGGGAGCAGTTCTTC. The chain uses TRBV7-4 and TRBJ2-1; D gene ambiguous. The CDR3 length is 10 residues. Germline CDR1 is SGHVT and CDR2 is SQSDAQ. V was pared by 5 bases and J by 10 bases, with 6 bases between. Full variable domain (rest looked up from reference TRBV7-4 and TRBJ2-1): GAGVSQSPRYKVAKRGRDVALRCDSISGHVTLYWYRQTLGQGSEVLTYSQSDAQRDKSGRPSGRFSAERPERSVSTLKIQRTEQGDSAVYLCASSDGEQFFGPGTRLTVL.

This clonotype occurred many times. One end of the junction varies from germline; a read error may be responsible. The chain links TRBV12-3 or TRBV12-4 to TRBJ1-6; the match to TRBD1 covers 9 bases. This CDR3 has 14 residues. CDR3 region: CASSLGQGGSPLHF. In nucleotides, the CDR3 is TGCGCCAGCAGCTTGGGACAGGGTGGTTCACCCCTCCACTTT.

This clonotype was seen at least ten times. The rearrangement joins TRBV3-1 to TRBJ2-3; D gene uncertain. Deletions cut 1 base from V and 7 bases from J, with 15 bases between. CDR1 is LGHDT, CDR2 YNNKEL, per germline (reference sequence). The CDR3 is 15 residues long. The CDR3 DNA is TGTGCCAGCAGCCAAGCCGGTGGTATTGGACATACGCAGTATTTT. It translates to CASSQAGGIGHTQYF.

This clonotype was counted only a few times. The chain has TRBV12-5 and TRBJ2-5; D is possibly TRBD2 (5 bases). This CDR3 has 13 residues. CDR1 and CDR2 from the germline V gene are LGHNT and FRNRAP. V was shortened by 6 bases and J by 3 bases, with 11 bases between the two germline ends. The CDR3 is CASGRDRKETQYF. DNA of the CDR3: TGTGCTAGTGGACGGGATAGAAAAGAGACCCAGTACTTC.

This clonotype was detected ten times or more. V gene TRBV28 combines with J gene TRBJ2-1; TRBD2 is a possible D gene (7 bases). Looked up from germline, CDR1 is MDHEN and CDR2 is SYDVKM. The CDR3 covers 14 residues. The V end lost 4 bases, the J end lost 7 bases, and 14 bases lay between the germline ends. The CDR3 DNA reads TGTGCCAGCAGTTCTGGGAGGGGGAGGAATGAGCAGTTCTTC. It codes for CASSSGRGRNEQFF.